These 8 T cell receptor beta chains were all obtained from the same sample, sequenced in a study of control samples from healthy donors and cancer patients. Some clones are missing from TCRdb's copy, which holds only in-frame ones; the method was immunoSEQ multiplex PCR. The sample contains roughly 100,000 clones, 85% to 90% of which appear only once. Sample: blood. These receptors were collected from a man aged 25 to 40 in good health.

CDR3 amino acids: CASSHQGVLAGELFF. The CDR3 DNA sequence: TGTGCCAGTAGTCATCAGGGCGTACTGGCCGGGGAGCTGTTTTTT. V is TRBV19 and J is TRBJ2-2, with TRBD1 as a possible D gene (5 bases). CDR3 length: 15 amino acids. The germline V gene has CDR1 LNHDA and CDR2 SQIVND (reference sequence). With 5 bases removed from V and 6 bases from J, the gap between germline ends came to 16 bases.

CDR3 residues: CASSVTDQPYEQYF. CDR3 DNA sequence: TGTGCCAGCAGCGTAACGGACCAGCCCTACGAGCAGTACTTC. V and J are TRBV9 and TRBJ2-7; D gene uncertain. Germline CDR1 is SGDLS and CDR2 is YYNGEE. V was clipped by 1 base and J by 2 bases, with 10 bases between them. CDR3 length: 14 amino acids.

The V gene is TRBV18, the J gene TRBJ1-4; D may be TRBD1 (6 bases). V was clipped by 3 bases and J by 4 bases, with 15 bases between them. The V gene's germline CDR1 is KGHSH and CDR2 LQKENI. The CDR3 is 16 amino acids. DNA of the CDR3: TGTGCCAGCTCACCCTTGGGACAAGGGATTAATGAAAAACTGTTTTTT. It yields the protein CASSPLGQGINEKLFF.

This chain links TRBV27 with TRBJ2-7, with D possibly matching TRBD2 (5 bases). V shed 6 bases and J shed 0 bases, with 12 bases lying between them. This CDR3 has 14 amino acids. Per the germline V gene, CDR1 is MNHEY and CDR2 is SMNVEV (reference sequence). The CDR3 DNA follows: TGTGCCAGCAGGTCAGCGGTTGCCTCCTACGAGCAGTACTTC. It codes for CASRSAVASYEQYF.

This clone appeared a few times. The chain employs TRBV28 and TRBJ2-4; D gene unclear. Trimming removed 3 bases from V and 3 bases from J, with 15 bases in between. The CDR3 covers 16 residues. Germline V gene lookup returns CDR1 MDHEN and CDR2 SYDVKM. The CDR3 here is CASSLVKSPYKNIQYF. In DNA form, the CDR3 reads TGTGCCAGCAGTTTGGTTAAGAGTCCTTACAAAAACATTCAGTACTTC.

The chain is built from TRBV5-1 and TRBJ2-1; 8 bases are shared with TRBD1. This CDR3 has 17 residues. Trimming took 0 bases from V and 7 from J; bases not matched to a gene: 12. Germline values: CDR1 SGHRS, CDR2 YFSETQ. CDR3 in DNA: TGCGCCAGCAGCTTGGAAAGGTGGCAGGGGGCTAGGAATGAGCAGTTCTTC. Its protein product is CASSLERWQGARNEQFF. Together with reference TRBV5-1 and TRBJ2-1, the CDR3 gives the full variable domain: KAGVTQTPRYLIKTRGQQVTLSCSPISGHRSVSWYQQTPGQGLQFLFEYFSETQRNKGNFPGRFSGRQFSNSRSEMNVSTLELGDSALYLCASSLERWQGARNEQFFGPGTRLTVL.

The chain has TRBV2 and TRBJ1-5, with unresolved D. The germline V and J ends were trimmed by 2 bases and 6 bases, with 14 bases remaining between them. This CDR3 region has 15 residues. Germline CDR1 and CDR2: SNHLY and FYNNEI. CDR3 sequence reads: CASSERALSSQPQHF. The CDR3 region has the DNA TGTGCCAGCAGTGAAAGGGCTCTCAGTTCTCAGCCCCAGCATTTT. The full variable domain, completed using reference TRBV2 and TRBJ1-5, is EPEVTQTPSHQVTQMGQEVILRCVPISNHLYFYWYRQILGQKVEFLVSFYNNEISEKSEIFDDQFSVERPDGSNFTLKIRSTKLEDSAMYFCASSERALSSQPQHFGDGTRLSIL.

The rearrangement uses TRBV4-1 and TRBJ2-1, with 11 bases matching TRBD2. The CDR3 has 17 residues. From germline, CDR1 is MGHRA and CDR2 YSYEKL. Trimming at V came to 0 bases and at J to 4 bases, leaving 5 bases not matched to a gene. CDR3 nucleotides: TGCGCCAGCAGCCAAGATACGGGGACTAGCGGTTACAATGAGCAGTTCTTC. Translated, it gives CASSQDTGTSGYNEQFF.